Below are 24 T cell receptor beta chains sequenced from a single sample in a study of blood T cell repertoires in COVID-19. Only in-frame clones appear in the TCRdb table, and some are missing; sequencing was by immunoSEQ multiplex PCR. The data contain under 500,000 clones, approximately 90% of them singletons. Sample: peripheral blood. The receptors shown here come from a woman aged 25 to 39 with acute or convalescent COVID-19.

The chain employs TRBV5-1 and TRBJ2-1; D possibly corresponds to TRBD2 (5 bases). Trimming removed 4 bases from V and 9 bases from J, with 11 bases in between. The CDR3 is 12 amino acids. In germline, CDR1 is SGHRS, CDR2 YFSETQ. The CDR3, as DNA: TGCGCCAGCAGCCGCGGGTGGGGTGAGCAGTTCTTC. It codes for CASSRGWGEQFF.

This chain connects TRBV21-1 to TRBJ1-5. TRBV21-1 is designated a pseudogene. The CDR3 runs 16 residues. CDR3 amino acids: CASSKGAGNSNQPQHF. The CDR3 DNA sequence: TGTGCCAGCAGCAAAGGGGCGGGTAATAGCAATCAGCCCCAGCATTTT.

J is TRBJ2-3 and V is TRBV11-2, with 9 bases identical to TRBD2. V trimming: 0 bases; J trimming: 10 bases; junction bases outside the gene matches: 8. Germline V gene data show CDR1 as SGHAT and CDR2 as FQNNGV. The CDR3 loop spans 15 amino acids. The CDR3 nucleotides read TGTGCCAGCAGCTTAGAAGTAGCGGGGGCGGGGGCGCAGTATTTT. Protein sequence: CASSLEVAGAGAQYF.

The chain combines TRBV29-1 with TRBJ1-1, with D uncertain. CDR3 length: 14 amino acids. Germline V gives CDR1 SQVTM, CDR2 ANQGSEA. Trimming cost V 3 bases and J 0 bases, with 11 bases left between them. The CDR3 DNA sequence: TGCAGCGTTGAGGTTTCCGGGATGAACACTGAAGCTTTCTTT. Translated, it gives CSVEVSGMNTEAFF.

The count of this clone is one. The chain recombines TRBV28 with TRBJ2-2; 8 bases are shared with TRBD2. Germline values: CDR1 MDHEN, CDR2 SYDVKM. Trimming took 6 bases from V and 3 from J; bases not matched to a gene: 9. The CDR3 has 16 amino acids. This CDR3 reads CASSREGMGYTGELFF. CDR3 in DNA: TGTGCCAGCAGCCGGGAGGGGATGGGGTACACCGGGGAGCTGTTTTTT. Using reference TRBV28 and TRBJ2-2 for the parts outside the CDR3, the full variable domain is DVKVTQSSRYLVKRTGEKVFLECVQDMDHENMFWYRQDPGLGLRLIYFSYDVKMKEKGDIPEGYSVSREKKERFSLILESASTNQTSMYLCASSREGMGYTGELFFGEGSRLTVL.

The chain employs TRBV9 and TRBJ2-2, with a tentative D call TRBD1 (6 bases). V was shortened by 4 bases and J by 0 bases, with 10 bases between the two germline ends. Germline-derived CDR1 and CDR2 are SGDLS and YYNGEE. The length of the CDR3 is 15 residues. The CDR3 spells CASSSRGTNTGELFF. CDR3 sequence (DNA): TGTGCCAGCAGCTCCAGGGGTACGAACACCGGGGAGCTGTTTTTT. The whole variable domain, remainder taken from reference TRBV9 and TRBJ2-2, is DSGVTQTPKHLITATGQRVTLRCSPRSGDLSVYWYQQSLDQGLQFLIQYYNGEERAKGNILERFSAQQFPDLHSELNLSSLELGDSALYFCASSSRGTNTGELFFGEGSRLTVL.

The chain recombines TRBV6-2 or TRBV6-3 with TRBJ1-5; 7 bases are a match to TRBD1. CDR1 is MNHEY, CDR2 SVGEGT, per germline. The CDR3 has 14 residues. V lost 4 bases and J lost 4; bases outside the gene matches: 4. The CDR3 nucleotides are TGTGCCAGCAGTTCGGGACAGCAAAATCAGCCCCAGCATTTT. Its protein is CASSSGQQNQPQHF.

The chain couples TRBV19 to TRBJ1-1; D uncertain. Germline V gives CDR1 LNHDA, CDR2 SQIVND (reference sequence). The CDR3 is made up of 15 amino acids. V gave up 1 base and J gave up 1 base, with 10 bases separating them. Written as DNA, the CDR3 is TGTGCCAGTAGTATAGGATTAACACGGAACACTGAAGCTTTCTTT. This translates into CASSIGLTRNTEAFF.

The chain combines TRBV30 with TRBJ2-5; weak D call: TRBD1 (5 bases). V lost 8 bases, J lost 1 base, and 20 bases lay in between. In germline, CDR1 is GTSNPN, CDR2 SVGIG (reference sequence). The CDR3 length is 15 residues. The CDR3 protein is CAHRGRVGLQETQYF. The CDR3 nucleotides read TGTGCCCATCGAGGAAGGGTGGGGCTCCAAGAGACCCAGTACTTC.

CDR3 residues: CASSPGVYNEQFF. CDR3 DNA: TGTGCCAGCAGCCCGGGAGTCTACAATGAGCAGTTCTTC. This rearrangement joins TRBV5-4 to TRBJ2-1, with D tentatively TRBD2 (6 bases). Trimming took off 4 bases at V and 3 bases at J, with 8 bases between the two ends. Germline CDR1 reads SGHNT; CDR2 reads YYREEE (reference sequence). CDR3 length: 13 amino acids.

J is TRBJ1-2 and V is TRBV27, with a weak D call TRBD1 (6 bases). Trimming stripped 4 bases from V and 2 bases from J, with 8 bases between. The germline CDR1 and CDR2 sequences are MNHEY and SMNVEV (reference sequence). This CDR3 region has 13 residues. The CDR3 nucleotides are TGTGCCAGCAGTTACGGGACAAACTATGGCTACACCTTC. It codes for CASSYGTNYGYTF.

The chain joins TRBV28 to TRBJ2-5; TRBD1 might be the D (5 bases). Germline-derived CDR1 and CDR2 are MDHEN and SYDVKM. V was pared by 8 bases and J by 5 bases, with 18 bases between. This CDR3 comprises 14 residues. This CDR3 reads CASGRRQSFETQYF. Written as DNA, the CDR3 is TGTGCCAGCGGGCGGAGACAGTCTTTCGAGACCCAGTACTTC.

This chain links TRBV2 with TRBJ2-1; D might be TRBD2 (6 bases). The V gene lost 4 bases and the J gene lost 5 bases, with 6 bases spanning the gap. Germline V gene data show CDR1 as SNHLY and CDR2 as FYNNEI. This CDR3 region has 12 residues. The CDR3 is CASSGGDNEQFF. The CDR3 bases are TGTGCCAGCAGTGGCGGGGACAATGAGCAGTTCTTC.

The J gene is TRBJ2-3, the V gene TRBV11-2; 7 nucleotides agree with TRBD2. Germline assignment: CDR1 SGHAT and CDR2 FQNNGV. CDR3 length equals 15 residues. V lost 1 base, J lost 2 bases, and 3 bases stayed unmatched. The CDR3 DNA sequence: TGTGCCAGCAGCTTAGCGGGGACTACCACAGATACGCAGTATTTT. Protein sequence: CASSLAGTTTDTQYF.

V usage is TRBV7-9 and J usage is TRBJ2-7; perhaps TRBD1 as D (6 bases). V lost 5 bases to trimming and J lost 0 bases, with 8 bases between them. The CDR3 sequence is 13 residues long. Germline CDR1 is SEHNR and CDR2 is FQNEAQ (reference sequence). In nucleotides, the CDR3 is TGTGCCAGCAGCAACAGGGACTCCTACGAGCAGTACTTC. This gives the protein CASSNRDSYEQYF.

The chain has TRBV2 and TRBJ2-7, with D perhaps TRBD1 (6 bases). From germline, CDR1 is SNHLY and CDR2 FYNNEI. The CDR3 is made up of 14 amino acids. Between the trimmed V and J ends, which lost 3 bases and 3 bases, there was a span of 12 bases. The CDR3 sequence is CASSDENRVYEQYF. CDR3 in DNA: TGTGCCAGCAGTGACGAGAACAGGGTCTACGAGCAGTACTTC.

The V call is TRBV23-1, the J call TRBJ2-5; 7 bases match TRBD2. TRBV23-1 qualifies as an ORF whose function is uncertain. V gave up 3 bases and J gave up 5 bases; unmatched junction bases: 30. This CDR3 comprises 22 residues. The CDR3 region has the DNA TGCGCCAGCAGTCACTTCGTAACTAGCGCGCAACGGGGGGACGAGCGGTTGGAGACCCAGTACTTC. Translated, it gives CASSHFVTSAQRGDERLETQYF.

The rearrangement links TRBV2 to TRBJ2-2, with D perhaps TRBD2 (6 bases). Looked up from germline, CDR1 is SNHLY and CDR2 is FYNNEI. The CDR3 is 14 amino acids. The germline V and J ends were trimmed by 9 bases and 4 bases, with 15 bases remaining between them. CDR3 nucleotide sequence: TGTGCCAGTAACTTGGACGGGGGCACCGGGGAGCTGTTTTTT. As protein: CASNLDGGTGELFF.

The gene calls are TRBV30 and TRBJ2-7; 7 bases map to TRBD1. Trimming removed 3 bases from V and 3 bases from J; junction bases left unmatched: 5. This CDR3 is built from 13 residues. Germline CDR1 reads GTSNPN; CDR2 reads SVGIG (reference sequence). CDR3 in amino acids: CAWRGDSHYEQYF. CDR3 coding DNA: TGTGCCTGGAGGGGGGACAGCCACTACGAGCAGTACTTC. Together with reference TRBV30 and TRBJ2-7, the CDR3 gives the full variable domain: SQTIHQWPATLVQPVGSPLSLECTVEGTSNPNLYWYRQAAGRGLQLLFYSVGIGQISSEVPQNLSASRPQDRQFILSSKKLLLSDSGFYLCAWRGDSHYEQYFGPGTRLTVT.

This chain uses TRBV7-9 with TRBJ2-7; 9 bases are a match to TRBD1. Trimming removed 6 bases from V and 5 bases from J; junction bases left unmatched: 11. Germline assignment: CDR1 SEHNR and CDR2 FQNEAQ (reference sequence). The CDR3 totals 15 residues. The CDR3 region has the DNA TGTGCCAGCAGGAATACCGGGACAGGGAAGGACGAGCAGTACTTC. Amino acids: CASRNTGTGKDEQYF.

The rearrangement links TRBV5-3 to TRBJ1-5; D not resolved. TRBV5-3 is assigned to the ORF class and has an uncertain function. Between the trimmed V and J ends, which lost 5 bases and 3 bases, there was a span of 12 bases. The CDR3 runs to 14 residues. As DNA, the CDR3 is TGTGCCAGAAGAAGGAGGGTCTTCAATCAGCCCCAGCATTTT. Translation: CARRRRVFNQPQHF.

CDR3 in amino acids: CASSYSINQPQHF. The CDR3 nucleotides read TGTGCCAGCAGTTACTCTATAAATCAGCCCCAGCATTTT. The V and J genes are TRBV6-5 and TRBJ1-5; D is ambiguous. From germline, CDR1 is MNHEY and CDR2 SVGAGI. The CDR3 extends over 13 amino acids. V was shortened by 0 bases and J by 4 bases, with 4 bases between the two germline ends.

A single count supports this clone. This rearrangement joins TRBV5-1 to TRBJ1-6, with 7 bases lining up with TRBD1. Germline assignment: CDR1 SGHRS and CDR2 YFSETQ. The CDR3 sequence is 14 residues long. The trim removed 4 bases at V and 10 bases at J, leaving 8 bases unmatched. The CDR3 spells CASSGGTDQSPLHF. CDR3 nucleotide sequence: TGCGCCAGCAGCGGCGGGACAGATCAGTCACCCCTCCACTTT.

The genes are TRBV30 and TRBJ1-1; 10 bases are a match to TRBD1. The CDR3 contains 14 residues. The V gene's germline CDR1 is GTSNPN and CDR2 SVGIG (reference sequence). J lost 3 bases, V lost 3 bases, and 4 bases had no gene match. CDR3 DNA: TGTGCCTGGAGGGGGACAGGGGATTACACTGAAGCTTTCTTT. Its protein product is CAWRGTGDYTEAFF.